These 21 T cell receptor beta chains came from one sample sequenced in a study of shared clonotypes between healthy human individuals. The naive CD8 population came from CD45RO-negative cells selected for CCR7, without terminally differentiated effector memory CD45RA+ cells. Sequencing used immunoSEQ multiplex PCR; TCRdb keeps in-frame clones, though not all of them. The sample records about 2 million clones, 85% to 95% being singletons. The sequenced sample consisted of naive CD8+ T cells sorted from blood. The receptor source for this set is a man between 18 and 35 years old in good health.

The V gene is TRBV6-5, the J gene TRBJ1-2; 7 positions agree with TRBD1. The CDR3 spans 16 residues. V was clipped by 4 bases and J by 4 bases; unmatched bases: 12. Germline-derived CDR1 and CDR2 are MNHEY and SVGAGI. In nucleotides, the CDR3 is TGTGCCAGCAGTTCACTTACAGGGGCCGACATCTATGGCTACACCTTC. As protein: CASSSLTGADIYGYTF.

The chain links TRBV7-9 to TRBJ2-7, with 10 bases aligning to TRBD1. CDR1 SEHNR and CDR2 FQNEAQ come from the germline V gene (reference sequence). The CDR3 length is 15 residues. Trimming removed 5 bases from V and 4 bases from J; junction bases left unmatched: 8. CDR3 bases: TGTGCCAGCAGCACCGGACAGGGGGAGTCATACGAGCAGTACTTC. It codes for CASSTGQGESYEQYF.

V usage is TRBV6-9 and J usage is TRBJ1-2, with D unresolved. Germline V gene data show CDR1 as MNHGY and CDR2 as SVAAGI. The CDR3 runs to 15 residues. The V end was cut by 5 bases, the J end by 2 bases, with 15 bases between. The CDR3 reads CASSPSSWPNYGYTF. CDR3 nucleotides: TGTGCCAGCAGTCCCTCTAGTTGGCCAAACTATGGCTACACCTTC.

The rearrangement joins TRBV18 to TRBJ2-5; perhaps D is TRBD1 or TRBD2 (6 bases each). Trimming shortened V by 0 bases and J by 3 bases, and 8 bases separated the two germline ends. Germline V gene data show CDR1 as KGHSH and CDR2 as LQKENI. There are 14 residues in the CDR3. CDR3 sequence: CASSPPGGKETQYF. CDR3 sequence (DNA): TGTGCCAGCTCACCACCCGGGGGCAAAGAGACCCAGTACTTC.

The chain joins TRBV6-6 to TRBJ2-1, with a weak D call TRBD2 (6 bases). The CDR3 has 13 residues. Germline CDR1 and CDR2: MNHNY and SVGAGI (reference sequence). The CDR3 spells CASRGFSYNEQFF. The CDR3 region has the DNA TGTGCAAGTCGGGGGTTCTCCTACAATGAGCAGTTCTTC.

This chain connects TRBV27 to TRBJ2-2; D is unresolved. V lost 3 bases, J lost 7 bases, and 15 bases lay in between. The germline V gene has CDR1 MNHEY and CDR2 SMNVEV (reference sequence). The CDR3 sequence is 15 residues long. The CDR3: CASSLGIEAGGELFF. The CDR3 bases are TGTGCCAGCAGTTTGGGGATCGAGGCAGGCGGGGAGCTGTTTTTT.

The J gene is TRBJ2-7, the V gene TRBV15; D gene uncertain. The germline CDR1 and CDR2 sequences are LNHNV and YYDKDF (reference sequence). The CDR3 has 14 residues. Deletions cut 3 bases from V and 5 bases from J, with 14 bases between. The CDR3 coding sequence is TGTGCCACCAGCAGCGGAAATCCTAACCACGAGCAGTACTTC. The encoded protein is CATSSGNPNHEQYF.

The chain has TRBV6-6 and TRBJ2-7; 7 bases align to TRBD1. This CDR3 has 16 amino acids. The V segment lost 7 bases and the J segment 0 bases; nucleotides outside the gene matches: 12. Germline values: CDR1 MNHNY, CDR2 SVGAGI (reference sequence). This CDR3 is CASTKEGAPSSYEQYF. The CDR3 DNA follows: TGTGCCAGCACCAAAGAGGGGGCGCCGAGCTCCTACGAGCAGTACTTC.

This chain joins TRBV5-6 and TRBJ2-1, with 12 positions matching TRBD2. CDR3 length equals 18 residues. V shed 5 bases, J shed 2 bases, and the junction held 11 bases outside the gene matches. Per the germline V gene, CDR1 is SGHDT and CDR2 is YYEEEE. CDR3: CASRRTEGLAGTYNEQFF. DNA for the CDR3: TGTGCCAGCAGGAGAACCGAGGGACTAGCGGGCACCTACAATGAGCAGTTCTTC.

The CDR3 DNA reads as TGTGCCAGCAGCGTACGGAGCGGGAGTACTTACGAGCAGTACTTC. Translated, it gives CASSVRSGSTYEQYF. The V gene is TRBV5-5, the J gene TRBJ2-7; 8 bases are a match to TRBD2. CDR1 and CDR2 from the germline V gene are SGHKS and YYEKEE (reference sequence). This CDR3 contains 15 residues. Trimming removed 4 bases from V and 4 bases from J; junction bases left unmatched: 10.

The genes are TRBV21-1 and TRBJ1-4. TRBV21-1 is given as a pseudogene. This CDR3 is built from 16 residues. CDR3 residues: CASSKGRGRTNEKLFF. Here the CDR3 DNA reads TGTGCCAGCAGCAAAGGGAGGGGGAGAACTAATGAAAAACTGTTTTTT.

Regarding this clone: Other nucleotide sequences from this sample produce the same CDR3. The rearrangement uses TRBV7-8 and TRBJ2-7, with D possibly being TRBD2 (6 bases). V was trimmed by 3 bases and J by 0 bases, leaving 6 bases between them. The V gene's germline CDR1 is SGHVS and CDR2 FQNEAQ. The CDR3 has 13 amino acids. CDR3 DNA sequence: TGTGCCAGCAGCTTCGGGGGCTCCTACGAGCAGTACTTC. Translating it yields CASSFGGSYEQYF.

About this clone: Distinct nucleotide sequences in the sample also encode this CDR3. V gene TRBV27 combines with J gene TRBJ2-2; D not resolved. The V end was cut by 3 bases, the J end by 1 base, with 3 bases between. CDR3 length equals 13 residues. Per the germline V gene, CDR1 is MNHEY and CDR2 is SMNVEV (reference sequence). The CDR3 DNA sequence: TGTGCCAGCAGTTTTATGAACACCGGGGAGCTGTTTTTT. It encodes CASSFMNTGELFF.

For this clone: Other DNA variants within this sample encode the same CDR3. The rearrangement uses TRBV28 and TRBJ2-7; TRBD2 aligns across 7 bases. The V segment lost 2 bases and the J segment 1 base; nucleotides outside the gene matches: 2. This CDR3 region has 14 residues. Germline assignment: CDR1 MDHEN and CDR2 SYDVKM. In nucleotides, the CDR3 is TGTGCCAGCAGTTTAGGGGGGGGATCCTACGAGCAGTACTTC. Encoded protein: CASSLGGGSYEQYF.

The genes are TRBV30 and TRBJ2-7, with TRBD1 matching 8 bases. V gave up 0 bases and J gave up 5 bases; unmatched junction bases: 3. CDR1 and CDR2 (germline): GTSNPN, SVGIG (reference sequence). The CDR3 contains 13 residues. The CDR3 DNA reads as TGTGCCTGGAGTGTAGGACAGGGTAACGAGCAGTACTTC. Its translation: CAWSVGQGNEQYF.

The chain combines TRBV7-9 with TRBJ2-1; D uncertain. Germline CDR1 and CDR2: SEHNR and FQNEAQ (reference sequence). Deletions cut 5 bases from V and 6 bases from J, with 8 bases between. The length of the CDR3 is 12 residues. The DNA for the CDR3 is TGTGCCAGCAGCGGATATTCCAATGAGCAGTTCTTC. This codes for CASSGYSNEQFF.

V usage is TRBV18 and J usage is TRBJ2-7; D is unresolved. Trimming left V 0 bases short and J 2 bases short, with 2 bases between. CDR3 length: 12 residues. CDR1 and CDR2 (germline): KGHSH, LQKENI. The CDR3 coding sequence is TGTGCCAGCTCACCACCTACCTACGAGCAGTACTTC. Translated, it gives CASSPPTYEQYF. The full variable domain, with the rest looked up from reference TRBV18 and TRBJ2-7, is NAGVMQNPRHLVRRRGQEARLRCSPMKGHSHVYWYRQLPEEGLKFMVYLQKENIIDESGMPKERFSAEFPKEGPSILRIQQVVRGDSAAYFCASSPPTYEQYFGPGTRLTVT.

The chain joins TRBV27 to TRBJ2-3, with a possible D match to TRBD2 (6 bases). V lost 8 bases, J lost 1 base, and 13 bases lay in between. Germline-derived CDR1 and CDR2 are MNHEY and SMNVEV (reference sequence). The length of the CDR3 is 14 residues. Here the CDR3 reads CASRDFRGTDTQYF. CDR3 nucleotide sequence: TGTGCCAGCCGGGACTTCCGCGGCACAGATACGCAGTATTTT.

CDR3: CASSLGDGALHF. In DNA, the CDR3 is TGTGCCAGCAGCTTAGGGGATGGGGCCCTCCACTTT. The chain is built from TRBV5-6 and TRBJ1-6; possible D gene TRBD1, 5 bases. Germline CDR1 and CDR2: SGHDT and YYEEEE. Between the trimmed V and J ends, which lost 2 bases and 14 bases, there was a span of 11 bases. CDR3 length: 12 amino acids.

DNA for the CDR3: TGTGCCAGCAGCGAGGGACTTGGGTACAATGAGCAGTTCTTC. Its translation: CASSEGLGYNEQFF. The chain combines TRBV5-4 with TRBJ2-1; TRBD2 might be the D (6 bases). This CDR3 is 14 amino acids long. Trimming shortened V by 4 bases and J by 4 bases, and 12 bases separated the two germline ends. CDR1 SGHNT and CDR2 YYREEE come from the germline V gene (reference sequence).

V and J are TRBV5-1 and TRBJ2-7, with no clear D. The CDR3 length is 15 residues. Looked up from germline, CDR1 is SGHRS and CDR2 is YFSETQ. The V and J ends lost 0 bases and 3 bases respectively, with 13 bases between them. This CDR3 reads CASSLALDEVYEQYF. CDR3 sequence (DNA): TGCGCCAGCAGCTTGGCTCTAGATGAGGTCTACGAGCAGTACTTC.